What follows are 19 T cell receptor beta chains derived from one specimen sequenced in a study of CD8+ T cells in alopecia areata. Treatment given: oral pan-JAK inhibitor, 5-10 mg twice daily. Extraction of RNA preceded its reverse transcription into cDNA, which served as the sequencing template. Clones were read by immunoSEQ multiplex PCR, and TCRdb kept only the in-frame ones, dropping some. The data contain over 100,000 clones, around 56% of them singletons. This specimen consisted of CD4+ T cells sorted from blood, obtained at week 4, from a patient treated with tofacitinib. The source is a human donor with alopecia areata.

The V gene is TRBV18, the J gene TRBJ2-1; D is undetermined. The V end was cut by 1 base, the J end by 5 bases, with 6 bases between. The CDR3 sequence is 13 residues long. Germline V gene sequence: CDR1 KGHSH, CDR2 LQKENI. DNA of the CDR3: TGTGCCAGCTCACCACTGAAGGACAATGAGCAGTTCTTC. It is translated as CASSPLKDNEQFF.

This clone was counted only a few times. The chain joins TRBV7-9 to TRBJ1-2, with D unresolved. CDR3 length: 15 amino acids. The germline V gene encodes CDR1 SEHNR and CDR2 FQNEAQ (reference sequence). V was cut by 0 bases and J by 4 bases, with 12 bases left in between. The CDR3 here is CASSLAGRVGYGYTF. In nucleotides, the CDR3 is TGTGCCAGCAGCTTAGCGGGGAGGGTCGGCTATGGCTACACCTTC. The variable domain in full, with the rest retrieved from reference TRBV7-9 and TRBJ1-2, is DTGVSQNPRHKITKRGQNVTFRCDPISEHNRLYWYRQTLGQGPEFLTYFQNEAQLEKSRLLSDRFSAERPKGSFSTLEIQRTEQGDSAMYLCASSLAGRVGYGYTFGSGTRLTVV.

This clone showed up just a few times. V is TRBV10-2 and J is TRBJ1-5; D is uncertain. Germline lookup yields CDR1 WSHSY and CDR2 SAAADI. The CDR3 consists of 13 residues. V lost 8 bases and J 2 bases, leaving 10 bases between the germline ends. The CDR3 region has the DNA TGCGCCAGCCAGGATGTCGGCAATCAGCCCCAGCATTTT. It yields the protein CASQDVGNQPQHF.

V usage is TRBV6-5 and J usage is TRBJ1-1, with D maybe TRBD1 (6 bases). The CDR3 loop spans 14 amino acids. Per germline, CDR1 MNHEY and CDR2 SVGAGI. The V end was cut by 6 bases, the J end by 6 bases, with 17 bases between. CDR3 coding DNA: TGTGCCAGCAGGCCAGGACAGTTAAACGCTGAAGCTTTCTTT. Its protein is CASRPGQLNAEAFF.

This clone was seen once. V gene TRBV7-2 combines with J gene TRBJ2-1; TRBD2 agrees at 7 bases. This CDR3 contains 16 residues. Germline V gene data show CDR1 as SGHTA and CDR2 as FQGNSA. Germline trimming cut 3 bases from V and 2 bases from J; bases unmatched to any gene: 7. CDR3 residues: CASSLGEGRPYNEQFF. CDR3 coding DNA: TGTGCCAGCAGCTTGGGGGAGGGAAGGCCCTACAATGAGCAGTTCTTC. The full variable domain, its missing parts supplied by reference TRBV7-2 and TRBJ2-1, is GAGVSQSPSNKVTEKGKDVELRCDPISGHTALYWYRQSLGQGLEFLIYFQGNSAPDKSGLPSDRFSAERTGGSVSTLTIQRTQQEDSAVYLCASSLGEGRPYNEQFFGPGTRLTVL.

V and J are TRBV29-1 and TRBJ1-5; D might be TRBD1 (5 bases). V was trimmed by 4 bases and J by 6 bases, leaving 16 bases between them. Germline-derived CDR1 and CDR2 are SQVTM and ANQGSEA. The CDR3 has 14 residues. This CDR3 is CSVANPGVGQPQHF. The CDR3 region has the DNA TGCAGCGTTGCAAATCCGGGGGTGGGTCAGCCCCAGCATTTT.

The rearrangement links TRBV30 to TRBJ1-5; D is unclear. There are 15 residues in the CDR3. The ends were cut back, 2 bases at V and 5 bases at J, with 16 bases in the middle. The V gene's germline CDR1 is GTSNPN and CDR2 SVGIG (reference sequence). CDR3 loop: CAWSYYGSFYQPQHF. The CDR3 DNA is TGTGCCTGGAGTTACTACGGGTCTTTTTATCAGCCCCAGCATTTT. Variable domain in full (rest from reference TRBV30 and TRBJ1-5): SQTIHQWPATLVQPVGSPLSLECTVEGTSNPNLYWYRQAAGRGLQLLFYSVGIGQISSEVPQNLSASRPQDRQFILSSKKLLLSDSGFYLCAWSYYGSFYQPQHFGDGTRLSIL.

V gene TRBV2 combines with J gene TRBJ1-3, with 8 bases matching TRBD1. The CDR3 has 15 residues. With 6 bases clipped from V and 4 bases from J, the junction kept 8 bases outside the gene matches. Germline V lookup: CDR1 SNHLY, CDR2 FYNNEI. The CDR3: CASSSQGAKGNTIYF. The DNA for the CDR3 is TGTGCCAGCAGCTCCCAGGGGGCGAAAGGAAACACCATATATTTT.

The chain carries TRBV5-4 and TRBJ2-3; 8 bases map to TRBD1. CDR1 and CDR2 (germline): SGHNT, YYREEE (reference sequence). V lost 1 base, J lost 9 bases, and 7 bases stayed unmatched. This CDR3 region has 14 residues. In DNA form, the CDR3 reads TGTGCCAGCAGCTTGTCCGACAGGGGACTCACGCAGTATTTT. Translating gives CASSLSDRGLTQYF.

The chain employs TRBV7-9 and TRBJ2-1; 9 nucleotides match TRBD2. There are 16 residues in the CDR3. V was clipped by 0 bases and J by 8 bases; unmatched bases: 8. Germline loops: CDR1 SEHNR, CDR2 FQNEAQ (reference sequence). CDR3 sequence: CASSLARTSDTDEQFF. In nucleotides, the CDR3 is TGTGCCAGCAGCTTAGCGCGGACTAGCGATACCGATGAGCAGTTCTTC.

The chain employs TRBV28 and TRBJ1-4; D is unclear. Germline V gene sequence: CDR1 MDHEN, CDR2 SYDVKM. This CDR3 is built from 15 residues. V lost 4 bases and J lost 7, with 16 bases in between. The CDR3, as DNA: TGTGCCAGCAGTTCGCCGGGGTATGAGAGTGAAAAACTGTTTTTT. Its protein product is CASSSPGYESEKLFF.

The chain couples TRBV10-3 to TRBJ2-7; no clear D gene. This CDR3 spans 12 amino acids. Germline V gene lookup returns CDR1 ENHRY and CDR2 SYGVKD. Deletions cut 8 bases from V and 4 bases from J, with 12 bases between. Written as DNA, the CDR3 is TGTGCCATCTCTCCAAACTTTTACGAGCAGTACTTC. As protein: CAISPNFYEQYF.

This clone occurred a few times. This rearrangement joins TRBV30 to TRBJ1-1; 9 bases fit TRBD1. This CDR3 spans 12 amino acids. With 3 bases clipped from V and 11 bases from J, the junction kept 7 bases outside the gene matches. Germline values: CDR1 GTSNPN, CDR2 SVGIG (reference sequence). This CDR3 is CAWSADRGAAFF. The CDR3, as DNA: TGTGCCTGGAGCGCGGACAGGGGCGCCGCTTTCTTT.

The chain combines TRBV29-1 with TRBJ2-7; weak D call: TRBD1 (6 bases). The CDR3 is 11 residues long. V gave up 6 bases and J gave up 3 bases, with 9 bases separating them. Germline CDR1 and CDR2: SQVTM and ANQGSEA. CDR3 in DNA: TGCAGCGTAGGACAGAACTACGAGCAGTACTTC. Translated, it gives CSVGQNYEQYF.

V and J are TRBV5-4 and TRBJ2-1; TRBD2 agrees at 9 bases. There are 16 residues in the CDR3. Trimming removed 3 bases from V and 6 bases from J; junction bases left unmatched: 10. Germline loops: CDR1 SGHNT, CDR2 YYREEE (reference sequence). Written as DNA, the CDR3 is TGTGCCAGCAGCTCGGCCGGGACTAGCTCCCGCAATGAGCAGTTCTTC. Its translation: CASSSAGTSSRNEQFF.

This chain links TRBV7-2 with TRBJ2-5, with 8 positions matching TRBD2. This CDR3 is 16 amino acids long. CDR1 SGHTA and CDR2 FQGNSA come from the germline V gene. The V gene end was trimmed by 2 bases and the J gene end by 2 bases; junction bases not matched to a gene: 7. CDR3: CASSLFLIAGQETQYF. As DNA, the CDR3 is TGTGCCAGCAGCTTATTCCTCATAGCGGGACAAGAGACCCAGTACTTC.

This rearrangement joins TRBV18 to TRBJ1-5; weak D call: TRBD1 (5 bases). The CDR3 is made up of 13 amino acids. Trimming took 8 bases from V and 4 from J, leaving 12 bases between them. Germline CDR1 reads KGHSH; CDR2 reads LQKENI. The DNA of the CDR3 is TGTGCCAGCCGGAGGGACGGTAATCAGCCCCAGCATTTT. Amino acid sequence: CASRRDGNQPQHF.

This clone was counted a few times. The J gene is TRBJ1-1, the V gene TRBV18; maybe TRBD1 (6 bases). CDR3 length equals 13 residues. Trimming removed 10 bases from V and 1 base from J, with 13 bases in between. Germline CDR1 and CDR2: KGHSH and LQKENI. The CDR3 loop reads CATATGPNTEAFF. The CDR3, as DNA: TGTGCCACCGCGACAGGCCCGAACACTGAAGCTTTCTTT. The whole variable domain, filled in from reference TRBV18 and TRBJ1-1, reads NAGVMQNPRHLVRRRGQEARLRCSPMKGHSHVYWYRQLPEEGLKFMVYLQKENIIDESGMPKERFSAEFPKEGPSILRIQQVVRGDSAAYFCATATGPNTEAFFGQGTRLTVV.

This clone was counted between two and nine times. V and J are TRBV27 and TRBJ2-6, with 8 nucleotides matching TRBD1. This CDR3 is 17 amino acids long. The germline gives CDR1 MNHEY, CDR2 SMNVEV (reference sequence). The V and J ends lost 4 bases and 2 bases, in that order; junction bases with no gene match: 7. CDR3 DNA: TGTGCCAGCAGTTCGACAGGGGAGAAGGCTGGGGCCAACGTCCTGACTTTC. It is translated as CASSSTGEKAGANVLTF.